Shown below are 20 T cell receptor beta chains from a single sample sequenced in a study of shared clonotypes between healthy human individuals (TCRdb year 2020). The receptor library was made with the immunoSEQ multiplex PCR assay. As stored in TCRdb, this immuneACCESS dataset retains in-frame rearrangements with V and J assigned. A fraction of the clones does not appear; measured against another copy, unresolved V genes explain less than half of the discrepancy, and the remainder lacks a known reason. This sample has around 600,000 clones in its table, and 95% to 98% of those were observed once. Together, the top ten hold roughly 0.05% of the sample. The specimen was naive CD4+ T cells sorted from blood. The cell subset or site label corresponds to: CD45RA+ positively selected. Receptor source: a woman aged 25 to 39 in good health.

This chain links TRBV9 with TRBJ2-2; a weak D match, TRBD2 (6 bases). The V gene lost 0 bases and the J gene lost 2 bases, with 14 bases spanning the gap. The germline V gene encodes CDR1 SGDLS and CDR2 YYNGEE. The CDR3 loop spans 17 amino acids. As DNA, the CDR3 is TGTGCCAGCAGCGTAGCTACCCTGGACTACAACACCGGGGAGCTGTTTTTT. Its protein product is CASSVATLDYNTGELFF.

The chain links TRBV7-9 to TRBJ2-5; 8 bases are a match to TRBD1. The CDR3 has 13 amino acids. The junction had 4 bases not matched to a gene; V was cut back by 8 bases and J by 2 bases. Looked up from germline, CDR1 is SEHNR and CDR2 is FQNEAQ (reference sequence). CDR3 nucleotide sequence: TGTGCCAGCTCTTGGACAGGGCAAGAGACCCAGTACTTC. It is translated as CASSWTGQETQYF.

The gene calls are TRBV5-1 and TRBJ1-1, with a possible D match to TRBD1 (5 bases). The CDR3 loop spans 14 amino acids. CDR1 is SGHRS, CDR2 YFSETQ, per germline. V lost 1 base and J 0 bases, leaving 7 bases between the germline ends. In DNA, the CDR3 is TGCGCCAGCAGCTTGAAGGGGATGAACACTGAAGCTTTCTTT. Translation: CASSLKGMNTEAFF.

J is TRBJ2-1 and V is TRBV5-5; TRBD2 agrees at 11 bases. CDR1 is SGHKS, CDR2 YYEKEE, per germline (reference sequence). This CDR3 is 18 amino acids long. V dropped 3 bases and J dropped 5; count of bases not matched to a gene: 13. CDR3 DNA: TGTGCCAGCAGCTCTATACTCCTGACTAGCGGGATGCACAATGAGCAGTTCTTC. Protein product: CASSSILLTSGMHNEQFF.

This clone showed up just a few times. This chain joins TRBV20-1 and TRBJ1-5; D gene uncertain. Per the germline V gene, CDR1 is DFQATT and CDR2 is SNEGSKA (reference sequence). There are 11 residues in the CDR3. V dropped 3 bases and J dropped 6 bases, with 6 bases sitting between them. In nucleotides, the CDR3 is TGCAGTGCTAGGGGTGGTCAGCCCCAGCATTTT. It codes for CSARGGQPQHF.

The J gene is TRBJ2-5, the V gene TRBV11-2, with no clear D. The J call could be wrong; TRBJ2-7 is a better fit for the DNA end. The CDR3 loop spans 14 amino acids. Germline values: CDR1 SGHAT, CDR2 FQNNGV. The DNA of the CDR3 is TGTGCCAGCAGCTCCCTCGGGTTGTCCTACGAGCAGTACTTC. It translates to CASSSLGLSYEQYF.

The chain combines TRBV5-5 with TRBJ1-2, with a possible D match to TRBD1 (5 bases). The CDR3 is made up of 17 amino acids. V lost 4 bases and J 4 bases, leaving 23 bases between the germline ends. Per germline, CDR1 SGHKS and CDR2 YYEKEE (reference sequence). The CDR3 region has the DNA TGTGCCAGCAGCCCAAGGGCGGAAGGGGCGGTCGGCTATGGCTACACCTTC. This sequence encodes CASSPRAEGAVGYGYTF.

The genes are TRBV2 and TRBJ2-2; 8 bases match TRBD1. This CDR3 is 16 amino acids long. The V gene end was trimmed by 6 bases and the J gene end by 1 base; junction bases not matched to a gene: 7. Germline V gene sequence: CDR1 SNHLY, CDR2 FYNNEI. CDR3 protein: CASSEPGTGNTGELFF. The CDR3 nucleotides read TGTGCCAGCAGCGAGCCAGGGACAGGGAACACCGGGGAGCTGTTTTTT. Together with reference TRBV2 and TRBJ2-2, the CDR3 gives the full variable domain: EPEVTQTPSHQVTQMGQEVILRCVPISNHLYFYWYRQILGQKVEFLVSFYNNEISEKSEIFDDQFSVERPDGSNFTLKIRSTKLEDSAMYFCASSEPGTGNTGELFFGEGSRLTVL.

The chain has TRBV28 and TRBJ2-7, with D possibly being TRBD1 or TRBD2 (5 bases each). V lost 6 bases, J lost 0 bases, and 15 bases lay in between. The CDR3 sequence is 15 residues long. Germline-derived CDR1 and CDR2 are MDHEN and SYDVKM. The CDR3 bases are TGTGCCAGCAGCGGGGCCGGGGCCAACTCCTACGAGCAGTACTTC. As protein: CASSGAGANSYEQYF.

The V and J genes are TRBV11-2 and TRBJ2-3; TRBD2 agrees at 13 bases. V shed 6 bases, J shed 1 base, and the junction held 7 bases outside the gene matches. The length of the CDR3 is 17 residues. The germline V gene has CDR1 SGHAT and CDR2 FQNNGV. Here the CDR3 DNA reads TGTGCCAGCAGTTGGAACGGACTAGCGGGGGGCACAGATACGCAGTATTTT. It specifies CASSWNGLAGGTDTQYF.

The chain is built from TRBV28 and TRBJ2-5; 10 bases match TRBD1. Unmatched junction bases numbered 7, after V lost 4 bases and J lost 5 bases. The CDR3 is 15 residues long. Germline loops: CDR1 MDHEN, CDR2 SYDVKM. CDR3 sequence reads: CASSSGQGVWETQYF. Here the CDR3 DNA reads TGTGCCAGCAGTTCCGGACAGGGGGTATGGGAGACCCAGTACTTC.

This chain uses TRBV19 with TRBJ2-5; possibly TRBD1 or TRBD2 for D (6 bases each). This CDR3 is 14 amino acids long. Between the trimmed V and J ends, which lost 10 bases and 2 bases, there was a span of 17 bases. From germline, CDR1 is LNHDA and CDR2 SQIVND (reference sequence). The CDR3 region is CATGGGRLQETQYF. The CDR3 DNA reads TGTGCCACAGGAGGGGGTCGTTTACAAGAGACCCAGTACTTC.

This clone was observed a few times. This chain links TRBV19 with TRBJ1-2, with 7 bases lining up with TRBD1. Germline V gives CDR1 LNHDA, CDR2 SQIVND (reference sequence). Unmatched junction bases numbered 6, after V lost 4 bases and J lost 4 bases. This CDR3 has 14 residues. The CDR3 nucleotides are TGTGCCAGTAGTACGTCGACAGGGACCTATGGCTACACCTTC. It is translated as CASSTSTGTYGYTF.

The chain carries TRBV7-8 and TRBJ2-2, with 7 positions matching TRBD2. Germline V gene data show CDR1 as SGHVS and CDR2 as FQNEAQ. J lost 7 bases, V lost 5 bases, and 10 bases had no gene match. The CDR3 is made up of 15 amino acids. CDR3 sequence (DNA): TGTGCCAGCAGCCCAAGACGTGGGACTAACGGGGAGCTGTTTTTT. It encodes CASSPRRGTNGELFF.

This sequence joins TRBV25-1 and TRBJ2-3, with 7 bases matching TRBD2. Per the germline V gene, CDR1 is MGHDK and CDR2 is SYGVNS. Losses at the gene ends were 1 base for V and 4 bases for J; bases not matched to a gene: 8. The CDR3 consists of 16 residues. CDR3 sequence reads: CASSELGTGGADTQYF. The CDR3, as DNA: TGTGCCAGCAGTGAATTAGGAACGGGAGGAGCAGATACGCAGTATTTT.

This rearrangement joins TRBV29-1 to TRBJ2-2; 10 bases align to TRBD2. Germline V lookup: CDR1 SQVTM, CDR2 ANQGSEA. The junction had 9 bases not matched to a gene; V was cut back by 7 bases and J by 7 bases. The CDR3 is 14 residues long. CDR3 nucleotides: TGCAGCGGTTCAGCGGGAGGGCCTATCGGGGAGCTGTTTTTT. Translated: CSGSAGGPIGELFF.

J is TRBJ1-2 and V is TRBV30, with D hard to call. The germline CDR1 and CDR2 sequences are GTSNPN and SVGIG (reference sequence). The CDR3 runs 14 residues. Deletions cut 0 bases from V and 8 bases from J, with 16 bases between. CDR3 residues: CAWSVPLVGKGYTF. The CDR3 DNA follows: TGTGCCTGGAGTGTCCCGTTGGTTGGGAAAGGCTACACCTTC. The full variable domain, with the rest looked up from reference TRBV30 and TRBJ1-2, is SQTIHQWPATLVQPVGSPLSLECTVEGTSNPNLYWYRQAAGRGLQLLFYSVGIGQISSEVPQNLSASRPQDRQFILSSKKLLLSDSGFYLCAWSVPLVGKGYTFGSGTRLTVV.

This chain joins TRBV28 and TRBJ2-5, with D perhaps being TRBD1 or TRBD2 (5 bases each). The J call may be incorrect, as the DNA end agrees better with TRBJ2-7. Per germline, CDR1 MDHEN and CDR2 SYDVKM. The CDR3 length is 15 residues. The CDR3 loop is CASSQLGTYSYEQYF. The CDR3 DNA follows: TGTGCCAGCAGTCAGCTGGGGACCTACTCCTACGAGCAGTACTTC.

The rearrangement links TRBV7-9 to TRBJ2-2, with TRBD2 matching over 10 bases. The CDR3 spans 16 residues. Germline CDR1 SEHNR, CDR2 FQNEAQ (reference sequence). Trimming removed 5 bases from V and 1 base from J; junction bases left unmatched: 4. CDR3 sequence: CASSRPSGRNTGELFF. The CDR3 DNA reads TGTGCCAGCAGCCGCCCTAGCGGGAGGAACACCGGGGAGCTGTTTTTT.

CDR3 DNA: TGTGCCAGCAGCTTGTTACTGGTCGAACCTTGGGAGACCCAGTACTTC. This codes for CASSLLLVEPWETQYF. This chain uses TRBV5-6 with TRBJ2-5; D unclear. V lost 1 base, J lost 5 bases, and 18 bases lay in between. The CDR3 spans 16 residues. Germline lookup yields CDR1 SGHDT and CDR2 YYEEEE.